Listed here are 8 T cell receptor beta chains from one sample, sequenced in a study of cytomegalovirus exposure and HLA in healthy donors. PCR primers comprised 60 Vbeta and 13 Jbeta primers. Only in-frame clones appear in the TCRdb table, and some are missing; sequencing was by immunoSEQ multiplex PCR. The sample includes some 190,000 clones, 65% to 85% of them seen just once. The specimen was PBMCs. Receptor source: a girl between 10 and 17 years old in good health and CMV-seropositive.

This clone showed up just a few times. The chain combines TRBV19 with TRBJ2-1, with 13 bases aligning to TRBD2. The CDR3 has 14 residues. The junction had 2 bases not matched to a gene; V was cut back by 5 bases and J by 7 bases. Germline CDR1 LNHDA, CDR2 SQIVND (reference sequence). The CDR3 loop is CASSLLAGGNEQFF. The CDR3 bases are TGTGCCAGTAGTCTACTAGCGGGAGGGAATGAGCAGTTCTTC.

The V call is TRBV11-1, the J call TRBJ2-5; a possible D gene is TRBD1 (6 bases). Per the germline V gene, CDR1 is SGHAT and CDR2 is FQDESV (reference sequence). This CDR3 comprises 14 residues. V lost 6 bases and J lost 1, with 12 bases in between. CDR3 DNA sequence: TGTGCCAGCAGGCCCGGGACACGCCAAGAGACCCAGTACTTC. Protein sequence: CASRPGTRQETQYF.

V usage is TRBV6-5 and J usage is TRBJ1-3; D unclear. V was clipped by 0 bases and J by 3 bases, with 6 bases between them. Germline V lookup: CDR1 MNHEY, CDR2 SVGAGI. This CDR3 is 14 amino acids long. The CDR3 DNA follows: TGTGCCAGCAGTTACTCACGGGGTGGAAACACCATATATTTT. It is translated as CASSYSRGGNTIYF.

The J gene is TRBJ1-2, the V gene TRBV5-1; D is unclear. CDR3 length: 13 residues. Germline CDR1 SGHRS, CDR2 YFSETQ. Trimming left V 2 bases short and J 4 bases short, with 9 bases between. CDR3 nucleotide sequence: TGCGCCAGCAGCTTCAACAGCCTCTATGGCTACACCTTC. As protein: CASSFNSLYGYTF.

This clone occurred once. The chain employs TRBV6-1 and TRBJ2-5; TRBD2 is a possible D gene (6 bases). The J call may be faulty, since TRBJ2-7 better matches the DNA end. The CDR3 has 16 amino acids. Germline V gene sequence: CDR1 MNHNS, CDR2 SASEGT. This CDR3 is CASSDVRGVSSYEQYF. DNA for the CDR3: TGTGCCAGCAGTGATGTTCGCGGGGTAAGCTCCTACGAGCAGTACTTC.

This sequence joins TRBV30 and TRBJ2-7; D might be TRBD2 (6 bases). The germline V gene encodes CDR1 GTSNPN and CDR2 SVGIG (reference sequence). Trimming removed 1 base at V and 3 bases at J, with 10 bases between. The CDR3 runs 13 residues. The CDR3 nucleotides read TGTGCCTGGAGTGGCGGGATCGTCTACGAGCAGTACTTC. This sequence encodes CAWSGGIVYEQYF.

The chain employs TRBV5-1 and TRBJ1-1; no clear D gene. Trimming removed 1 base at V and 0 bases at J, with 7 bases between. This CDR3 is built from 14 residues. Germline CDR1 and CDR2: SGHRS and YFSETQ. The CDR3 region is CASSLYIMNTEAFF. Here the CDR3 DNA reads TGCGCCAGCAGCTTGTATATAATGAACACTGAAGCTTTCTTT. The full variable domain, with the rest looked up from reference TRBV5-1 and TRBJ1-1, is KAGVTQTPRYLIKTRGQQVTLSCSPISGHRSVSWYQQTPGQGLQFLFEYFSETQRNKGNFPGRFSGRQFSNSRSEMNVSTLELGDSALYLCASSLYIMNTEAFFGQGTRLTVV.

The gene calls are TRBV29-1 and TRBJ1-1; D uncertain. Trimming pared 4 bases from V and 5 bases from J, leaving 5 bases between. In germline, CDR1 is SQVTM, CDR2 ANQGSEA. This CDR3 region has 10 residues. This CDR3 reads CSVGGTEAFF. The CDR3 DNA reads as TGCAGCGTTGGCGGGACTGAAGCTTTCTTT.